The 32 T cell receptor beta chains reported below all come from one sample, sequenced in a study of CD8 T cells in Susac syndrome. Reverse transcription of 0.5 to 1 ug RNA used random hexamers. TCRdb reprocessed the immunoSEQ multiplex PCR reads via MiXCR and lists one record per CDR3 protein. The sample shows 71,000 or so distinct CDR3 sequences, 95% to 96% of them seen only once. The source material was CD4+ T cells from PBMCs. Receptors originate from a human donor with multiple sclerosis.

The chain uses TRBV4-1 and TRBJ2-2; no definite D call. Germline-derived CDR1 and CDR2 are MGHRA and YSYEKL. Trimming stripped 1 base from V and 0 bases from J, with 9 bases between. There are 16 residues in the CDR3. The CDR3: CASSQVMAANTGELFF. CDR3 in DNA: TGCGCCAGCAGCCAAGTAATGGCCGCGAACACCGGGGAGCTGTTTTTT.

This CDR3 is CASRRGQADTQYF. CDR3 bases: TGCGCCAGCAGGCGGGGACAGGCAGATACGCAGTATTTT. The rearrangement joins TRBV5-1 to TRBJ2-3; 8 positions agree with TRBD1. CDR3 length: 13 amino acids. Germline loops: CDR1 SGHRS, CDR2 YFSETQ. The J segment lost 4 bases and the V segment lost 5 bases, leaving 3 bases of the junction unmatched.

The chain is built from TRBV20-1 and TRBJ2-1; TRBD1 matches 7 bases. The germline V gene encodes CDR1 DFQATT and CDR2 SNEGSKA (reference sequence). CDR3 length: 13 residues. V lost 5 bases and J lost 4; bases outside the gene matches: 5. The CDR3 nucleotides read TGCAGTGCTCCCCCAGGGGGTTACAATGAGCAGTTCTTC. Translated, it gives CSAPPGGYNEQFF.

This chain links TRBV30 with TRBJ1-1; D is unresolved. Germline CDR1 reads GTSNPN; CDR2 reads SVGIG (reference sequence). The CDR3 covers 12 residues. V was pared by 4 bases and J by 6 bases, with 12 bases between. As DNA, the CDR3 is TGTGCCTGGAATACCATAGGGCCTGAAGCTTTCTTT. Its translation is CAWNTIGPEAFF. The variable domain in full, with the rest retrieved from reference TRBV30 and TRBJ1-1, is SQTIHQWPATLVQPVGSPLSLECTVEGTSNPNLYWYRQAAGRGLQLLFYSVGIGQISSEVPQNLSASRPQDRQFILSSKKLLLSDSGFYLCAWNTIGPEAFFGQGTRLTVV.

This chain connects TRBV6-1 to TRBJ2-7; 9 bases are a match to TRBD1. Germline CDR1 MNHNS, CDR2 SASEGT. V was clipped by 5 bases and J by 2 bases; unmatched bases: 16. CDR3 length equals 18 residues. CDR3: CASSPRLSTGGRTYEQYF. The CDR3 coding sequence is TGTGCCAGCAGTCCACGACTTTCGACAGGGGGGCGAACCTACGAGCAGTACTTC.

V is TRBV6-6 and J is TRBJ1-5; 9 nucleotides align to TRBD1. There are 15 residues in the CDR3. From germline, CDR1 is MNHNY and CDR2 SVGAGI (reference sequence). Germline trimming cut 6 bases from V and 6 bases from J; bases unmatched to any gene: 9. The CDR3 protein is CASRKGDRESQPQHF. As DNA, the CDR3 is TGTGCCAGCAGAAAGGGGGACAGGGAAAGTCAGCCCCAGCATTTT.

The gene calls are TRBV12-3 or TRBV12-4 and TRBJ1-4; D gene unclear. V lost 5 bases and J 6 bases, leaving 10 bases between the germline ends. The CDR3 runs to 13 residues. DNA for the CDR3: TGTGCCAGCAGTAGACCCAGAGATGAAAAACTGTTTTTT. This gives the protein CASSRPRDEKLFF.

This clonotype appeared once. The rearrangement uses TRBV7-8 and TRBJ2-5; TRBD1 aligns across 10 bases. Germline V gives CDR1 SGHVS, CDR2 FQNEAQ. The CDR3 is made up of 15 amino acids. J lost 0 bases, V lost 5 bases, and 3 bases had no gene match. CDR3 protein: CASSTGQGNQETQYF. The CDR3 DNA sequence: TGTGCCAGCAGCACGGGACAGGGGAACCAAGAGACCCAGTACTTC.

This clonotype was counted a few times. The chain combines TRBV6-5 with TRBJ1-1; D not certain. V lost 8 bases, J lost 3 bases, and 7 bases lay in between. The CDR3 is made up of 11 amino acids. CDR1 is MNHEY, CDR2 SVGAGI, per germline. In DNA form, the CDR3 reads TGTGCCAGCCGGAGGGACACTGAAGCTTTCTTT. Protein product: CASRRDTEAFF.

CDR3 sequence reads: CASRDRGSGEQYF. CDR3 nucleotides: TGTGCCAGCCGGGACAGGGGTTCTGGGGAGCAGTACTTC. The chain carries TRBV6-5 and TRBJ2-7; 10 bases are a match to TRBD1. The trim removed 8 bases at V and 7 bases at J, leaving 8 bases unmatched. CDR1 MNHEY and CDR2 SVGAGI come from the germline V gene. The CDR3 totals 13 residues.

This clonotype was recorded a few times. V and J are TRBV2 and TRBJ2-5; maybe TRBD2 (5 bases). Germline V gives CDR1 SNHLY, CDR2 FYNNEI. This CDR3 region has 11 residues. V was shortened by 6 bases and J by 4 bases, with 6 bases between the two germline ends. The CDR3 coding sequence is TGTGCCAGCAGCCGGGGAGAGACCCAGTACTTC. This translates into CASSRGETQYF.

This clonotype was recorded once. The V gene is TRBV7-2, the J gene TRBJ2-1; TRBD1 is a possible D gene (7 bases). Trimming took 5 bases from V and 3 from J, leaving 14 bases between them. The CDR3 spans 15 residues. Germline assignment: CDR1 SGHTA and CDR2 FQGNSA. In DNA, the CDR3 is TGTGCCAGCAGCCCGTTCCAGGGGGGCTACAATGAGCAGTTCTTC. This codes for CASSPFQGGYNEQFF.

The V call is TRBV29-1, the J call TRBJ2-5; 8 nucleotides line up with TRBD1. The junction had 2 bases not matched to a gene; V was cut back by 1 base and J by 10 bases. This CDR3 has 11 amino acids. Germline values: CDR1 SQVTM, CDR2 ANQGSEA. This CDR3 is CSVEGTGNQYF. CDR3 in DNA: TGCAGCGTTGAAGGGACAGGGAACCAGTACTTC.

The chain links TRBV10-3 to TRBJ1-2, with 8 nucleotides matching TRBD1. The CDR3 sequence is 12 residues long. V gave up 7 bases and J gave up 5 bases; unmatched junction bases: 3. CDR1 is ENHRY and CDR2 is SYGVKD in the germline V gene. DNA of the CDR3: TGTGCCATCAAAACAGGGGGATATGGCTACACCTTC. Residues: CAIKTGGYGYTF.

This clonotype occurred once. The chain carries TRBV3-1 and TRBJ2-2; D may be TRBD2 (6 bases). The length of the CDR3 is 17 residues. V dropped 4 bases and J dropped 0 bases, with 15 bases sitting between them. Looked up from germline, CDR1 is LGHDT and CDR2 is YNNKEL (reference sequence). The CDR3 spells CASSPLGRGPNTGELFF. The CDR3 bases are TGTGCCAGCAGCCCCCTCGGGCGGGGCCCGAACACCGGGGAGCTGTTTTTT.

The chain couples TRBV5-1 to TRBJ2-3, with D perhaps TRBD2 (7 bases). The CDR3 runs 15 residues. V lost 2 bases and J 4 bases, leaving 14 bases between the germline ends. Germline values: CDR1 SGHRS, CDR2 YFSETQ. DNA for the CDR3: TGCGCCAGCAGCTTTCTCGGGGGGCCGGCAGATACGCAGTATTTT. Protein sequence: CASSFLGGPADTQYF. The full variable domain, its missing parts supplied by reference TRBV5-1 and TRBJ2-3, is KAGVTQTPRYLIKTRGQQVTLSCSPISGHRSVSWYQQTPGQGLQFLFEYFSETQRNKGNFPGRFSGRQFSNSRSEMNVSTLELGDSALYLCASSFLGGPADTQYFGPGTRLTVL.

The chain couples TRBV4-2 to TRBJ2-6; 10 bases are a match to TRBD1. The V segment lost 2 bases and the J segment 0 bases; nucleotides outside the gene matches: 13. The germline V gene encodes CDR1 LGHNA and CDR2 YNFKEQ. The CDR3 sequence is 21 residues long. The CDR3 DNA reads as TGTGCCAGCAGCCAACCGAGGGGGGGACAGGGGTCCGACTCTGGGGCCAACGTCCTGACTTTC. Protein sequence: CASSQPRGGQGSDSGANVLTF.

The chain joins TRBV11-2 to TRBJ1-1, with TRBD1 identical over 8 bases. The CDR3 sequence is 15 residues long. The germline gives CDR1 SGHAT, CDR2 FQNNGV. J was trimmed by 0 bases and V by 2 bases; bases with no gene match: 2. CDR3 DNA sequence: TGTGCCAGCAGCTTATTGACAGGGGTGAACACTGAAGCTTTCTTT. Residues: CASSLLTGVNTEAFF.

V and J are TRBV24-1 and TRBJ1-2; 7 bases agree with TRBD1. Trimming took 5 bases from V and 2 from J; bases not matched to a gene: 7. This CDR3 is built from 15 residues. Germline CDR1 and CDR2: KGHDR and SFDVKD. CDR3 nucleotides: TGTGCCACCAGTGGGAAGGGGGCGCGGAACTATGGCTACACCTTC. Translated: CATSGKGARNYGYTF.

The V call is TRBV5-1, the J call TRBJ2-5; D may be TRBD2 (6 bases). The CDR3 loop spans 14 amino acids. Trimming stripped 5 bases from V and 4 bases from J, with 15 bases between. The germline V gene has CDR1 SGHRS and CDR2 YFSETQ. In nucleotides, the CDR3 is TGCGCCAGCAGGCCTGCCCTGGGGGGAGAGACCCAGTACTTC. Translating gives CASRPALGGETQYF.

The V gene is TRBV7-2, the J gene TRBJ2-5; the match to TRBD2 covers 13 bases. The length of the CDR3 is 15 residues. Germline values: CDR1 SGHTA, CDR2 FQGNSA. The ends lost 5 bases at V and 3 bases at J; junction bases unmatched: 3. DNA for the CDR3: TGTGCCAGCAGCCCCGGACTAGCGGGGGAAGAGACCCAGTACTTC. It specifies CASSPGLAGEETQYF.

The chain has TRBV30 and TRBJ2-2, with D unclear. The CDR3 sequence is 12 residues long. The germline V and J ends were trimmed by 4 bases and 2 bases, with 5 bases remaining between them. From germline, CDR1 is GTSNPN and CDR2 SVGIG (reference sequence). The CDR3 here is CAWNQNTGELFF. The CDR3 coding sequence is TGTGCCTGGAACCAAAACACCGGGGAGCTGTTTTTT.

The rearrangement joins TRBV5-1 to TRBJ2-7; 11 bases map to TRBD1. V gave up 5 bases and J gave up 2 bases; unmatched junction bases: 6. This CDR3 spans 15 amino acids. In germline, CDR1 is SGHRS, CDR2 YFSETQ. CDR3 protein: CASRYGGQGAYEQYF. CDR3 nucleotides: TGCGCCAGCAGATACGGGGGACAGGGGGCCTACGAGCAGTACTTC.

J is TRBJ1-5 and V is TRBV7-6, with 8 bases that match TRBD1. The V and J ends lost 5 bases and 7 bases, in that order; junction bases with no gene match: 7. Germline V gene sequence: CDR1 SGHVS, CDR2 FNYEAQ. The CDR3 loop spans 14 amino acids. CDR3 sequence: CASSVTGAGQPQHF. In DNA, the CDR3 is TGTGCCAGCAGCGTGACAGGGGCAGGGCAGCCCCAGCATTTT.

The chain employs TRBV15 and TRBJ1-2; 7 bases are shared with TRBD1. The CDR3 is 17 amino acids. The J segment lost 2 bases and the V segment lost 4 bases, leaving 13 bases of the junction unmatched. Germline V CDR1 and CDR2: LNHNV, YYDKDF (reference sequence). The CDR3 protein is CATSIRQGGGANYGYTF. Here the CDR3 DNA reads TGTGCCACCAGCATAAGACAGGGAGGAGGTGCCAACTATGGCTACACCTTC.

V is TRBV5-4 and J is TRBJ2-3; D is unclear. V was clipped by 6 bases and J by 2 bases, with 10 bases between them. Per the germline V gene, CDR1 is SGHNT and CDR2 is YYREEE (reference sequence). This CDR3 has 13 residues. DNA of the CDR3: TGTGCCAGCACCCTTTCCCCCACAGATACGCAGTATTTT. Translation gives CASTLSPTDTQYF.

The V gene is TRBV4-1, the J gene TRBJ2-7, with D perhaps matching TRBD1 or TRBD2 (5 bases each). V shed 4 bases and J shed 0 bases, with 19 bases lying between them. The CDR3 sequence is 17 residues long. Germline values: CDR1 MGHRA, CDR2 YSYEKL. CDR3 amino acids: CASSLFMGPRLSYEQYF. The CDR3 coding sequence is TGCGCCAGCAGCCTATTTATGGGACCACGCCTCTCCTACGAGCAGTACTTC.

The J gene is TRBJ1-2, the V gene TRBV19; the D is unclear. The CDR3 runs 12 residues. The germline gives CDR1 LNHDA, CDR2 SQIVND (reference sequence). The germline V and J ends were trimmed by 3 bases and 8 bases, with 10 bases remaining between them. CDR3 coding DNA: TGTGCCAGTAGTATCTGGGGAATGGGCTACACCTTC. It specifies CASSIWGMGYTF.

This clonotype has just one count. The chain links TRBV27 to TRBJ2-3; D is uncertain. V shed 4 bases and J shed 1 base, with 6 bases lying between them. CDR3 length: 13 amino acids. Germline lookup yields CDR1 MNHEY and CDR2 SMNVEV (reference sequence). CDR3 protein: CASSYVGTDTQYF. The CDR3 nucleotides are TGTGCCAGCAGTTATGTGGGCACAGATACGCAGTATTTT.

The chain combines TRBV15 with TRBJ2-1, with TRBD2 matching over 8 bases. The ends lost 1 base at V and 8 bases at J; junction bases unmatched: 10. The V gene's germline CDR1 is LNHNV and CDR2 YYDKDF (reference sequence). This CDR3 region has 16 residues. The CDR3 region is CATSRVPSGGGHEQFF. In DNA form, the CDR3 reads TGTGCCACCAGCAGAGTCCCGAGCGGCGGGGGGCATGAGCAGTTCTTC.

The V gene is TRBV29-1, the J gene TRBJ2-3; 7 bases match TRBD2. V shed 5 bases and J 5 bases; nucleotides not matched to a gene: 7. Germline CDR1 and CDR2: SQVTM and ANQGSEA. CDR3 length: 13 residues. The CDR3 loop reads CSVPGLGGDTQYF. CDR3 DNA: TGCAGCGTTCCAGGACTAGGAGGAGATACGCAGTATTTT.

V is TRBV3-1 and J is TRBJ2-3; 10 bases map to TRBD1. The CDR3 totals 18 residues. V was clipped by 3 bases and J by 2 bases; unmatched bases: 11. CDR1 and CDR2 from the germline V gene are LGHDT and YNNKEL (reference sequence). The CDR3 sequence: CASSHTGTGVPITDTQYF. As DNA, the CDR3 is TGTGCCAGCAGCCACACCGGGACAGGGGTCCCCATCACAGATACGCAGTATTTT.